The 23 T cell receptor beta chains reported below all come from one sample, sequenced in a study of control samples from healthy donors and cancer patients. Sequenced by immunoSEQ multiplex PCR; TCRdb stores in-frame clones only, minus some. The data show about 140,000 clones, less than 90% seen once. Source material: blood. The receptors come from a woman under 40 in good health.

V and J are TRBV30 and TRBJ2-5, with D tentatively TRBD1 (5 bases). Trimming removed 2 bases from V and 5 bases from J, with 18 bases in between. Germline values: CDR1 GTSNPN, CDR2 SVGIG (reference sequence). The CDR3 has 15 amino acids. CDR3 residues: CAWSPVAGLGETQYF. CDR3 in DNA: TGTGCCTGGAGTCCCGTGGCAGGGTTAGGGGAGACCCAGTACTTC.

The chain is built from TRBV7-2 and TRBJ2-7, with 15 bases matching TRBD2. CDR3 size: 16 residues. Unmatched junction bases numbered 3, after V lost 4 bases and J lost 2 bases. Germline CDR1 reads SGHTA; CDR2 reads FQGNSA. The CDR3 loop is CASSSGLAGGTYEQYF. As DNA, the CDR3 is TGTGCCAGCAGCTCCGGACTAGCGGGAGGGACCTACGAGCAGTACTTC.

The chain links TRBV24-1 to TRBJ1-5; D remains unclear. Germline lookup yields CDR1 KGHDR and CDR2 SFDVKD. The V gene lost 0 bases and the J gene lost 0 bases, with 17 bases spanning the gap. There are 19 residues in the CDR3. DNA of the CDR3: TGTGCCACCAGTGATTTGGGGCAGGACTCTCGTTTTAGCAATCAGCCCCAGCATTTT. This gives the protein CATSDLGQDSRFSNQPQHF.

This sequence joins TRBV7-2 and TRBJ2-5; possible D gene TRBD1, 6 bases. With 2 bases removed from V and 5 bases from J, the gap between germline ends came to 18 bases. The CDR3 extends over 16 amino acids. Germline V gives CDR1 SGHTA, CDR2 FQGNSA. The DNA of the CDR3 is TGTGCCAGCAGCTTAATCCCCCCAGGGGCGCGGGAGACCCAGTACTTC. Translating gives CASSLIPPGARETQYF.

This chain links TRBV28 with TRBJ2-1, with 7 bases aligning to TRBD1. The V and J ends lost 3 bases and 7 bases, in that order; junction bases with no gene match: 9. The germline V gene encodes CDR1 MDHEN and CDR2 SYDVKM. CDR3 length equals 15 residues. The CDR3 nucleotides are TGTGCCAGCAGTTTTCCGAGACAGGGCAGGAATGAGCAGTTCTTC. This gives the protein CASSFPRQGRNEQFF.

The chain recombines TRBV3-1 (or the pseudogene TRBV3-2) with TRBJ2-6; 7 nucleotides agree with TRBD1. The CDR3 sequence is 15 residues long. Unmatched junction bases numbered 0, after V lost 2 bases and J lost 2 bases. The germline V gene has CDR1 LGHDT and CDR2 YNNKEL (reference sequence). CDR3 amino acids: CASSQTGAGANVLTF. In DNA form, the CDR3 reads TGTGCCAGCAGCCAAACAGGGGCTGGGGCCAACGTCCTGACTTTC.

The table lists this clone with a count of one. The chain uses TRBV6-6 and TRBJ1-4; D is possibly TRBD1 (6 bases). The length of the CDR3 is 15 residues. Germline lookup yields CDR1 MNHNY and CDR2 SVGAGI (reference sequence). The germline V and J ends were trimmed by 3 bases and 7 bases, with 15 bases remaining between them. The CDR3: CASSYPRGVSEKLFF. In DNA, the CDR3 is TGTGCCAGCAGTTATCCCAGGGGAGTTAGTGAAAAACTGTTTTTT.

This clone has a single count. The chain's CDR3 is CASSPNTGTRYEQYF. CDR3 nucleotide sequence: TGTGCCAGCAGCCCTAACACCGGGACTAGGTACGAGCAGTACTTC. J is TRBJ2-7 and V is TRBV11-1; 8 nucleotides agree with TRBD2. The CDR3 length is 15 residues. CDR1 and CDR2 (germline): SGHAT, FQDESV (reference sequence). With V trimmed by 5 bases and J by 4 bases, 10 bases remained unmatched.

J is TRBJ1-4 and V is TRBV2; possible D gene TRBD1, 6 bases. The CDR3 is 14 residues long. The V and J ends lost 0 bases and 4 bases respectively, with 6 bases between them. The germline V gene encodes CDR1 SNHLY and CDR2 FYNNEI. For the CDR3, the DNA is TGTGCCAGCAGTGAAGCAGGGGGTAATGAAAAACTGTTTTTT. Its translation: CASSEAGGNEKLFF.

This chain links TRBV7-8 with TRBJ1-5; TRBD1 aligns across 7 bases. The CDR3 has 16 amino acids. V lost 5 bases and J lost 6; bases outside the gene matches: 13. Germline CDR1 is SGHVS and CDR2 is FQNEAQ. The CDR3 sequence is CASSGGQPGRRQPQHF. Written as DNA, the CDR3 is TGTGCCAGCAGCGGGGGACAGCCAGGAAGGCGTCAGCCCCAGCATTTT.

The chain uses TRBV11-3 and TRBJ2-2; D may correspond to TRBD1 or TRBD2 (5 bases each). CDR1 is SGHNT and CDR2 is YENEEA in the germline V gene. Trimming took off 8 bases at V and 7 bases at J, with 11 bases between the two ends. The length of the CDR3 is 12 residues. Written as DNA, the CDR3 is TGTGCCAGCCGAGGGGTGGACGGGGAGCTGTTTTTT. Translated: CASRGVDGELFF.

The chain couples TRBV12-3 or TRBV12-4 to TRBJ2-1; D gene unclear. The V gene lost 6 bases and the J gene lost 7 bases, with 10 bases spanning the gap. The CDR3 is made up of 12 amino acids. The CDR3 spells CASSLTVNEQFF. The CDR3 coding sequence is TGTGCCAGCAGCCTTACAGTGAATGAGCAGTTCTTC.

V is TRBV2 and J is TRBJ1-2; the D gene is possibly TRBD1 (5 bases). Germline CDR1 and CDR2: SNHLY and FYNNEI. V lost 4 bases to trimming and J lost 0 bases, with 9 bases between them. The CDR3 covers 14 residues. As DNA, the CDR3 is TGTGCCAGCAGTGGGGGGGTTTCTAACTATGGCTACACCTTC. It translates to CASSGGVSNYGYTF.

This clone was counted many times. The chain employs TRBV29-1 and TRBJ1-4, with 8 bases fitting TRBD1. The CDR3 length is 14 residues. Germline V gene data show CDR1 as SQVTM and CDR2 as ANQGSEA. With V trimmed by 4 bases and J by 8 bases, 9 bases remained unmatched. CDR3 amino acids: CSVGNRGVEEKLFF. DNA for the CDR3: TGCAGCGTTGGAAACAGGGGGGTGGAGGAAAAACTGTTTTTT. The full variable domain, rest sourced from reference TRBV29-1 and TRBJ1-4, is SAVISQKPSRDICQRGTSLTIQCQVDSQVTMMFWYRQQPGQSLTLIATANQGSEATYESGFVIDKFPISRPNLTFSTLTVSNMSPEDSSIYLCSVGNRGVEEKLFFGSGTQLSVL.

The chain recombines TRBV19 with TRBJ1-2; perhaps TRBD1 as D (5 bases). V was trimmed by 3 bases and J by 2 bases, leaving 10 bases between them. The CDR3 has 14 amino acids. Germline assignment: CDR1 LNHDA and CDR2 SQIVND (reference sequence). The CDR3 is CASSMGVPNYGYTF. The CDR3 DNA is TGTGCCAGTAGTATGGGGGTGCCCAACTATGGCTACACCTTC.

The CDR3 sequence: CASSLGAGAKYEQYF. For the CDR3, the DNA is TGTGCCAGCAGCTTAGGCGCGGGAGCAAAGTACGAGCAGTACTTC. This chain connects TRBV13 to TRBJ2-7, with 7 positions matching TRBD2. The CDR3 spans 15 residues. Trimming at V came to 0 bases and at J to 4 bases, leaving 6 bases not matched to a gene. Germline loops: CDR1 PRHDT, CDR2 FYEKMQ (reference sequence).

The count of this clone is one. The CDR3 bases are TGTGCCTGGAGAGACACGGGACTACCAAACAATGAGCAGTTCTTC. Protein sequence: CAWRDTGLPNNEQFF. This chain links TRBV30 with TRBJ2-1; 7 nucleotides align to TRBD2. The CDR3 covers 15 residues. V lost 3 bases to trimming and J lost 5 bases; unmatched junction nucleotides: 10. Germline lookup yields CDR1 GTSNPN and CDR2 SVGIG (reference sequence). Variable domain in full (rest from reference TRBV30 and TRBJ2-1): SQTIHQWPATLVQPVGSPLSLECTVEGTSNPNLYWYRQAAGRGLQLLFYSVGIGQISSEVPQNLSASRPQDRQFILSSKKLLLSDSGFYLCAWRDTGLPNNEQFFGPGTRLTVL.

V usage is TRBV25-1 and J usage is TRBJ1-4; perhaps TRBD1 as D (6 bases). Germline CDR1 MGHDK, CDR2 SYGVNS. The CDR3 is made up of 15 amino acids. V lost 3 bases, J lost 7 bases, and 15 bases lay in between. CDR3 protein: CASSEDSSFSEKLFF. CDR3 nucleotides: TGTGCCAGCAGTGAGGACAGTTCTTTCAGTGAAAAACTGTTTTTT.

In this sample, this clone turned up once. The V and J genes are TRBV18 and TRBJ1-2; tentatively, D is TRBD1 (5 bases). Germline CDR1 is KGHSH and CDR2 is LQKENI. V was cut by 3 bases and J by 3 bases, with 11 bases left in between. The CDR3 totals 14 residues. CDR3 sequence reads: CASSPGGDHYGYTF. The CDR3 nucleotides read TGTGCCAGCTCACCTGGAGGGGACCACTATGGCTACACCTTC.

The chain carries TRBV19 and TRBJ2-7, with D possibly matching TRBD2 (5 bases). V was cut by 2 bases and J by 2 bases, with 13 bases left in between. This CDR3 has 15 amino acids. Per germline, CDR1 LNHDA and CDR2 SQIVND (reference sequence). The CDR3 sequence: CASSIRGSAPYEQYF. Here the CDR3 DNA reads TGTGCCAGTAGTATACGGGGTTCGGCGCCCTACGAGCAGTACTTC.

V gene TRBV28 combines with J gene TRBJ1-1; 8 bases are shared with TRBD1. This CDR3 comprises 16 residues. Germline V gene data show CDR1 as MDHEN and CDR2 as SYDVKM. With 2 bases clipped from V and 4 bases from J, the junction kept 9 bases outside the gene matches. The CDR3 loop reads CASSLGGQGASTEAFF. The DNA of the CDR3 is TGTGCCAGCAGTTTAGGTGGGCAGGGGGCGAGCACTGAAGCTTTCTTT. Variable domain in full (rest from reference TRBV28 and TRBJ1-1): DVKVTQSSRYLVKRTGEKVFLECVQDMDHENMFWYRQDPGLGLRLIYFSYDVKMKEKGDIPEGYSVSREKKERFSLILESASTNQTSMYLCASSLGGQGASTEAFFGQGTRLTVV.

The genes are TRBV2 and TRBJ2-7; no clear D gene. V was pared by 6 bases and J by 5 bases, with 8 bases between. The germline V gene has CDR1 SNHLY and CDR2 FYNNEI. The CDR3 length is 11 residues. The CDR3 region is CASSPLDEQYF. CDR3 nucleotide sequence: TGTGCCAGCAGCCCCCTTGACGAGCAGTACTTC.

This chain uses TRBV21-1 with TRBJ2-2; TRBD1 was called by the table and not checked on the DNA. TRBV21-1 is a known pseudogene. This CDR3 is built from 15 residues. The CDR3 loop reads CASSGVPGHAGELFF. The CDR3 bases are TGTGCCAGCAGCGGCGTCCCGGGACATGCCGGGGAGCTGTTTTTT.